The 22 T cell receptor beta chains listed next were all sequenced from one sample in a study of T cell repertoires in cytomegalovirus infection. TCRdb re-analysed the reads in MiXCR, keeping a single row per CDR3 protein. The table has hundreds of thousands of distinct CDR3 sequences, roughly 35% seen once. The sequencing input was PBMCs. The receptors originated from a human donor in good health (CMV status not recorded). Some clones in this sample may be carry-over from other donors' samples.

This chain uses TRBV12-3 or TRBV12-4 with TRBJ2-7, with 8 bases identical to TRBD2. The V and J ends lost 7 bases and 0 bases, in that order; junction bases with no gene match: 8. The CDR3 is 15 amino acids. CDR3 coding DNA: TGTGCCAGCACCTTACGGGGGGGGGGCTCCTACGAGCAGTACTTC. Its translation: CASTLRGGGSYEQYF.

The CDR3 spells CSALSPGRVQETQYF. CDR3 DNA: TGCAGTGCTCTCTCTCCGGGACGGGTCCAAGAGACCCAGTACTTC. J is TRBJ2-5 and V is TRBV20-1, with D possibly being TRBD1 or TRBD2 (5 bases each). Germline V CDR1 and CDR2: DFQATT, SNEGSKA (reference sequence). V lost 5 bases and J lost 1, with 17 bases in between. CDR3 length: 15 amino acids.

The genes are TRBV6-6 and TRBJ2-7; 7 bases align to TRBD2. This CDR3 is built from 16 residues. Trimming cost V 7 bases and J 0 bases; bases outside gene matches: 12. Germline V gene data show CDR1 as MNHNY and CDR2 as SVGAGI (reference sequence). DNA for the CDR3: TGTGCCAGCAAACAACGACGGGCTAGCGGCTCCTACGAGCAGTACTTC. Translating gives CASKQRRASGSYEQYF.

Regarding this clonotype: Since the CDR3 does not end with the conserved phenylalanine or tryptophan, this likely comes from a read error. The CDR3 nucleotides are TGTGCCAGCAGAAAGGCCCGAGGAAATTCAGAGACGCAGTATTGT. Translating it yields CASRKARGNSETQYC. V usage is TRBV7-2 and J usage is TRBJ2-3; no clear D. Germline lookup yields CDR1 SGHTA and CDR2 FQGNSA. The CDR3 contains 15 residues.

This clonotype occurred a few times. This sequence joins TRBV28 and TRBJ2-5; possible D gene TRBD2, 6 bases. The germline gives CDR1 MDHEN, CDR2 SYDVKM. The CDR3 loop spans 18 amino acids. Trimming left V 3 bases short and J 1 base short, with 21 bases between. CDR3 protein: CASSFFAGKLTGQETQYF. The DNA of the CDR3 is TGTGCCAGCAGTTTTTTTGCGGGGAAGCTAACAGGCCAAGAGACCCAGTACTTC.

This chain uses TRBV2 with TRBJ2-7; 12 nucleotides align to TRBD2. V trimming: 5 bases; J trimming: 3 bases; junction bases outside the gene matches: 5. Germline V gene sequence: CDR1 SNHLY, CDR2 FYNNEI. The CDR3 runs to 15 residues. The CDR3 sequence: CASSTSTSGSYEQYF. CDR3 in DNA: TGTGCCAGCAGTACCTCGACTAGCGGGAGCTACGAGCAGTACTTC.

This clonotype was seen a handful of times. The chain recombines TRBV29-1 with TRBJ2-7; D gene unclear. The CDR3 extends over 11 amino acids. Trimming removed 5 bases from V and 4 bases from J, with 9 bases in between. The germline gives CDR1 SQVTM, CDR2 ANQGSEA. Here the CDR3 reads CSVFLGYEQYF. The DNA for the CDR3 is TGCAGCGTTTTCCTCGGATACGAGCAGTACTTC.

This clonotype has just a few counts. The J gene is TRBJ2-2, the V gene TRBV6-1, with 8 positions matching TRBD1. This CDR3 comprises 14 residues. The V segment lost 4 bases and the J segment 6 bases; nucleotides outside the gene matches: 4. Germline CDR1 reads MNHNS; CDR2 reads SASEGT. The CDR3 spells CASSGWTGPGELFF. The CDR3, as DNA: TGTGCCAGCAGTGGTTGGACAGGGCCCGGGGAGCTGTTTTTT.

V gene TRBV28 combines with J gene TRBJ1-1, with TRBD1 identical over 9 bases. Germline lookup yields CDR1 MDHEN and CDR2 SYDVKM. The CDR3 extends over 13 amino acids. V lost 10 bases, J lost 5 bases, and 8 bases stayed unmatched. CDR3 in amino acids: CATALTGGTEAFF. In DNA form, the CDR3 reads TGTGCCACCGCCCTGACAGGGGGGACTGAAGCTTTCTTT.

V usage is TRBV9 and J usage is TRBJ1-2; D call uncertain. V lost 3 bases, J lost 0 bases, and 9 bases lay in between. Germline CDR1 and CDR2: SGDLS and YYNGEE. The CDR3 is 14 residues long. As DNA, the CDR3 is TGTGCCAGCAGCGCAACCTCTTCTAACTATGGCTACACCTTC. Encoded protein: CASSATSSNYGYTF.

This clonotype has a count of ten or more. V usage is TRBV7-8 and J usage is TRBJ2-5; TRBD1 is a possible D gene (5 bases). The CDR3 extends over 17 amino acids. Trimming removed 3 bases at V and 0 bases at J, with 17 bases between. Germline CDR1 is SGHVS and CDR2 is FQNEAQ. The CDR3 sequence is CASSLRRQTAHQETQYF. The CDR3 nucleotides are TGTGCCAGCAGCTTGCGAAGACAGACAGCTCACCAAGAGACCCAGTACTTC.

This clonotype was seen a few times. The chain uses TRBV9 and TRBJ1-2, with D perhaps matching TRBD1 (5 bases). V gave up 0 bases and J gave up 4 bases, with 10 bases separating them. Germline V gene lookup returns CDR1 SGDLS and CDR2 YYNGEE. This CDR3 comprises 14 residues. The CDR3 DNA is TGTGCCAGCAGCGTAGATGGGGGGTCCTATGGCTACACCTTC. Translated, it gives CASSVDGGSYGYTF.

The V call is TRBV12-3 or TRBV12-4, the J call TRBJ2-2, with no clear D. The CDR3 consists of 13 residues. V was shortened by 5 bases and J by 5 bases, with 9 bases between the two germline ends. The CDR3 region has the DNA TGTGCCAGCAGTCTGCAGGTTACCGGGGAGCTGTTTTTT. Its protein is CASSLQVTGELFF.

V usage is TRBV7-2 and J usage is TRBJ2-1; 8 bases are a match to TRBD2. Trimming cost V 6 bases and J 2 bases; bases outside gene matches: 12. The germline CDR1 and CDR2 sequences are SGHTA and FQGNSA. This CDR3 spans 17 amino acids. The DNA for the CDR3 is TGTGCCAGCAGACACGCACCAGCGGGAGTACCCTACAATGAGCAGTTCTTC. This translates into CASRHAPAGVPYNEQFF.

There are many counts of this clonotype. The chain uses TRBV7-6 and TRBJ2-1, with 8 bases that match TRBD2. The germline CDR1 and CDR2 sequences are SGHVS and FNYEAQ. This CDR3 contains 19 residues. Losses at the gene ends were 3 bases for V and 1 base for J; bases not matched to a gene: 14. CDR3 DNA sequence: TGTGCCAGCAGCTTCCCGCGCGGGGGGCCCTCTCAGTCCTACAATGAGCAGTTCTTC. Translating gives CASSFPRGGPSQSYNEQFF.

The chain has TRBV2 and TRBJ2-7; 8 bases match TRBD1. Germline CDR1 and CDR2: SNHLY and FYNNEI. The CDR3 is made up of 14 amino acids. J was trimmed by 5 bases and V by 5 bases; bases with no gene match: 8. The DNA of the CDR3 is TGTGCCAGCAGTAACAGGGGGATCCTCGACGAGCAGTACTTC. Translating gives CASSNRGILDEQYF.

This clonotype was counted many times. The chain combines TRBV7-2 with TRBJ1-2; 9 positions agree with TRBD1. The V gene's germline CDR1 is SGHTA and CDR2 FQGNSA. V shed 5 bases and J 6 bases; nucleotides not matched to a gene: 10. The CDR3 extends over 15 amino acids. The CDR3 spells CASSIPTGGVNGYTF. DNA for the CDR3: TGTGCCAGCAGCATACCAACAGGGGGCGTCAATGGCTACACCTTC.

The V gene is TRBV7-3, the J gene TRBJ1-6; 7 bases align to TRBD1. V was clipped by 10 bases and J by 0 bases; unmatched bases: 12. The CDR3 loop spans 17 amino acids. Looked up from germline, CDR1 is SGHTA and CDR2 is FQGTGA. CDR3 in DNA: TGTGCCACCAAAAAAGGGACAGAGATCTCCTATAATTCACCCCTCCACTTT. It specifies CATKKGTEISYNSPLHF.

This clonotype was counted only a few times. The chain couples TRBV20-1 to TRBJ2-3, with TRBD2 matching over 13 bases. Germline V gene lookup returns CDR1 DFQATT and CDR2 SNEGSKA (reference sequence). The V gene end was trimmed by 3 bases and the J gene end by 9 bases; junction bases not matched to a gene: 6. This CDR3 is built from 14 residues. The CDR3 region has the DNA TGCAGTGCTAGGTGGGGGACTAGCGGGATCACGCAGTATTTT. Translated: CSARWGTSGITQYF.

This clonotype was recorded a few times. V and J are TRBV7-9 and TRBJ1-2, with D unresolved. The CDR3 is made up of 11 amino acids. Between the trimmed V and J ends, which lost 4 bases and 3 bases, there was a span of 3 bases. CDR1 and CDR2 from the germline V gene are SEHNR and FQNEAQ (reference sequence). In nucleotides, the CDR3 is TGTGCCAGCAGCTCCGACTATGGCTACACCTTC. Translation: CASSSDYGYTF. Combining the CDR3 with reference TRBV7-9 and TRBJ1-2 gives the whole variable domain DTGVSQNPRHKITKRGQNVTFRCDPISEHNRLYWYRQTLGQGPEFLTYFQNEAQLEKSRLLSDRFSAERPKGSFSTLEIQRTEQGDSAMYLCASSSDYGYTFGSGTRLTVV.

The chain links TRBV7-3 to TRBJ2-3, with TRBD1 matching over 10 bases. Per the germline V gene, CDR1 is SGHTA and CDR2 is FQGTGA. The ends lost 4 bases at V and 4 bases at J; junction bases unmatched: 5. The length of the CDR3 is 15 residues. CDR3 nucleotides: TGTGCCAGCAGCTCGACAGGGGGCGTAGCAGATACGCAGTATTTT. This translates into CASSSTGGVADTQYF.

This chain uses TRBV4-1 with TRBJ1-3; D is unresolved. Germline loops: CDR1 MGHRA, CDR2 YSYEKL. This CDR3 has 12 residues. V was trimmed by 3 bases and J by 4 bases, leaving 4 bases between them. The CDR3 sequence is CASSQPGNTIYF. CDR3 nucleotides: TGCGCCAGCAGCCAGCCGGGAAACACCATATATTTT.